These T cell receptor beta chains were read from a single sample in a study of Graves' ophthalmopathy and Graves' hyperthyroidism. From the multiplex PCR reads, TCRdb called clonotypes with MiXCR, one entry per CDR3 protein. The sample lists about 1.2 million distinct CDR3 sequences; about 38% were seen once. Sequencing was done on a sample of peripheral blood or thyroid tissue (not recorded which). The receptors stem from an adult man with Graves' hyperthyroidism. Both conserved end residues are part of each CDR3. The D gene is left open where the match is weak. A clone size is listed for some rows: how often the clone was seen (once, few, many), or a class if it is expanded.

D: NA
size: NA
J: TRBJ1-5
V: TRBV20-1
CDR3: CSASPVVSNQPQHF
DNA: TGCAGTGCGAGCCCTGTGGTTAGCAATCAGCCCCAGCATTTT

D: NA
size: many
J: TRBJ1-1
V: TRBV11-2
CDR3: CASRHRDGEAFF
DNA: TGTGCCAGCCGTCACAGGGATGGCGAAGCTTTCTTT

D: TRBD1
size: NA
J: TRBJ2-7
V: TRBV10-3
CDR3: CAISESIGMTGAARPKTYEQYF
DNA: TGTGCCATCAGTGAGTCGATAGGGATGACAGGGGCGGCCCGGCCGAAAACCTACGAGCAGTACTTC

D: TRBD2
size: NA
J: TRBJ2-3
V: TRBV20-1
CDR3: CSARIWEGTDTQYF
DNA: TGCAGTGCTAGGATCTGGGAGGGAACAGATACGCAGTATTTT

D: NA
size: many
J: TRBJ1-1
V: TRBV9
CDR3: CASSDLTGPMNTEAFF
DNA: TGTGCCAGCAGCGACCTGACCGGACCGATGAACACTGAAGCTTTCTTT

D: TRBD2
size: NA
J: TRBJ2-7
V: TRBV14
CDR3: CASSQDSSGASSYEQYF
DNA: TGTGCCAGCAGCCAAGATTCGAGCGGGGCTAGCTCCTACGAGCAGTACTTC

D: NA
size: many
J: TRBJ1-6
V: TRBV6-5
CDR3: CASSPKRTSGWTPLHF
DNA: TGTGCCAGCAGCCCCAAACGGACCTCGGGGTGGACACCCCTCCACTTT

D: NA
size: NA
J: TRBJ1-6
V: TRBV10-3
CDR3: CATTDRQETHNSPLHF
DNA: TGTGCCACCACCGACAGACAAGAGACCCATAATTCACCCCTCCACTTT

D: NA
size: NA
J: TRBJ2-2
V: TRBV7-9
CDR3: CASSLGRNINTGELFF
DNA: TGTGCCAGCAGCTTAGGCAGAAATATTAACACCGGGGAGCTGTTTTTT

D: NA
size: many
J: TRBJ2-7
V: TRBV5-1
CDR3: CASSLRRQFREQYF
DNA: TGCGCCAGCAGCTTGCGTCGACAGTTCCGTGAGCAGTACTTC

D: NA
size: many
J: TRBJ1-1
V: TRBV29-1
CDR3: CSVVRGLEAFF
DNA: TGCAGCGTTGTGCGGGGCCTTGAAGCTTTCTTT

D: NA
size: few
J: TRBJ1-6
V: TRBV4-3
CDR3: CASSQAARDTNSPLHF
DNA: TGCGCCAGCAGCCAAGCTGCGCGGGACACTAATTCACCCCTCCACTTT

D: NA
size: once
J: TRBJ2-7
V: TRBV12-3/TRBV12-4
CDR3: CASSLRGTIYYEQYF
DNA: TGTGCCAGCAGTTTAAGGGGGACTATATACTACGAGCAGTACTTC

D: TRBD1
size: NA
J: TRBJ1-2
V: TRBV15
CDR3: CATGRDRYGYTF
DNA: TGTGCCACCGGTAGGGACAGATATGGCTACACCTTC

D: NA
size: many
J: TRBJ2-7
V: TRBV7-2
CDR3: CASSLVLGQTYEQYF
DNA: TGTGCCAGCAGCTTAGTGCTAGGGCAAACCTACGAGCAGTACTTC

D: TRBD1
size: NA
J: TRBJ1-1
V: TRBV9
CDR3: CASSGQGLTEAFF
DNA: TGTGCCAGCAGCGGACAGGGGTTAACTGAAGCTTTCTTT

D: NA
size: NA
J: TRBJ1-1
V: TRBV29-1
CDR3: CSVAWRNTEAFF
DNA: TGCAGCGTTGCCTGGAGGAACACTGAGGCTTTCTTT

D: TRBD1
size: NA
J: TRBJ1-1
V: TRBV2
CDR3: CARGQGAGITEAFF
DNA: TGTGCCAGGGGACAGGGGGCTGGTATCACTGAAGCTTTCTTT

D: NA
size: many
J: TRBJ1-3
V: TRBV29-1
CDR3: CSVEGPGQTGNTIYF
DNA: TGCAGCGTGGAGGGGCCAGGGCAAACTGGAAACACCATATATTTT

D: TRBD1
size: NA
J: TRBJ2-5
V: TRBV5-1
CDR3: CASSFGTGFNEQYF
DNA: TGCGCCAGCAGCTTCGGGACAGGATTCAATGAGCAGTACTTC

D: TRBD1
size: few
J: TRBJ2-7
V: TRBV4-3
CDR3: CASSQWGDRGREQYF
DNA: TGCGCCAGCAGCCAGTGGGGAGACAGGGGTCGCGAGCAGTACTTC

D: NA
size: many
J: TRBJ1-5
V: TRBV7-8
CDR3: CASSLARTNQPQHF
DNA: TGTGCCAGCAGCTTAGCCAGGACGAATCAGCCCCAGCATTTT

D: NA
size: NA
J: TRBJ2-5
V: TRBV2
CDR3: CASSEGYSNQPQYF
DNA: TGTGCCAGCAGTGAAGGGTATAGCAATCAGCCCCAGTACTTC

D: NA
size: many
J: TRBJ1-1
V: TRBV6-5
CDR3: CASIGLGTLNTEAFF
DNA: TGTGCCAGCATAGGGCTTGGGACATTGAACACTGAAGCTTTCTTT

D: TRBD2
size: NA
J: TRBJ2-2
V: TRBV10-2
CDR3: CASRMGLDGYGELFF
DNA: TGCGCCAGCCGTATGGGACTAGACGGTTACGGGGAGCTGTTTTTT

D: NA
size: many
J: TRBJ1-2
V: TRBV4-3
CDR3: CASSHGGQTNYGYTF
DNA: TGCGCCAGCAGCCATGGTGGTCAGACAAACTATGGCTACACCTTC

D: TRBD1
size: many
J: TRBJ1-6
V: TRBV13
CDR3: CASHAGTAGSPLHF
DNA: TGTGCCAGCCACGCGGGGACAGCGGGATCACCCCTCCACTTT